The rows below give T cell receptor beta chains drawn from one sample of a study of blood T cells in healthy people across ages. Via MiXCR, TCRdb re-called the 5' RACE reads, giving one row per CDR3 protein. The sample carries about 830,000 distinct CDR3 sequences, approximately 67% recorded once. The sequenced sample consisted of blood. These receptors were obtained from a man between 25 and 39 years old in good health. Each CDR3 is given with its conserved first and last residue. D genes are given only for firm matches. Rows give clone size only sometimes, using once, few, many, or a class for an expanded clone.

>TRBJ2-1|-|-|TRBV20-1
TGCAGTGCTAGAGGAGGGGGTTCCCACAATGAGCAGTTCTTC
CSARGGGSHNEQFF
>TRBJ1-2|-|few|TRBV6-5
TGTGCCAGCAGTCTCTCTCTTAGACGTATCGGCTACACCTTC
CASSLSLRRIGYTF
>TRBJ2-5|-|-|TRBV29-1
TGCAGCGTAGAACAGGGTATTCAAGAGGCCCAGTACTTC
CSVEQGIQEAQYF
>TRBJ2-1|TRBD2|-|TRBV12-3/TRBV12-4
TGTGCCAGCAGTCCGGTATGGGCGGGGGGGAAAGATGAGCAGTTCTTC
CASSPVWAGGKDEQFF
>TRBJ1-4|TRBD1|-|TRBV7-2
TGTGCCAGCAGCTTAGCGGGGAGGGGGCGAGAAAAACTGTTTTTT
CASSLAGRGREKLFF
>TRBJ2-4|TRBD1|-|TRBV28
TGTGCCAGCAGTTTAGCAGGGACAGGGGTGGAGCAGTACTTC
CASSLAGTGVEQYF
>TRBJ2-3|-|-|TRBV20-1
TGCAGTGCTAGAGACGGGGCCCTTCACACAGATACGCAGTATTTT
CSARDGALHTDTQYF
>TRBJ1-4|-|-|TRBV30
TGTGCCTGGAAGACGGGAAATGAAAAACTGTTTTTT
CAWKTGNEKLFF
>TRBJ1-2|TRBD1|-|TRBV30
TGTGCCTGGAGGGATAGGGACAGGGGGCGCGGCTACACCTTC
CAWRDRDRGRGYTF
>TRBJ1-2|-|-|TRBV9
TGTGCCAGCAGCGTAGAATTGGGGACGGACTATGGCTACACCTTC
CASSVELGTDYGYTF
>TRBJ2-3|-|-|TRBV4-3
TGCGCCAGCAGCCAGATACAGGGTACAGATACGCAGTATTTT
CASSQIQGTDTQYF
>TRBJ1-2|-|-|TRBV25-1
TGTGCCAGCAGCACAGGGATCGGCTACACCTTC
CASSTGIGYTF
>TRBJ2-3|-|few|TRBV29-1
TGCAGCGTCGGACTCCCTAGGACAGATACGCAGTATTTT
CSVGLPRTDTQYF
>TRBJ1-5|-|-|TRBV25-1
TGTGCCAGCAGTGTGGGAGGGGATCAGCCCCAGCATTTT
CASSVGGDQPQHF
>TRBJ1-2|-|-|TRBV12-3/TRBV12-4
TGTGCCAGCAGTTTAGCGCTAGACAGGACGTCGCCAGGCTACACCTTC
CASSLALDRTSPGYTF
>TRBJ2-7|-|-|TRBV4-2
TGTGCCAGCAGTGAGACGGGACACTACGAGCAGTACTTC
CASSETGHYEQYF
>TRBJ1-2|-|few|TRBV4-2
TGTGCCAGCAGCCAAGAGCGGGGTAAGGTGGATGGCTACACCTTC
CASSQERGKVDGYTF
>TRBJ2-2|-|-|TRBV15
TGTGCCACCAGCAGAGATGGGGCATCCGGGGAGCTGTTTTTT
CATSRDGASGELFF
>TRBJ2-1|-|-|TRBV7-2
TGTGCCAGCAGCTCCGCAGGGACCTACAATGAGCAGTTCTTC
CASSSAGTYNEQFF
>TRBJ1-2|TRBD1|-|TRBV7-2
TGTGCCAGCAGTTCAGACAGGGGGCGCGGCTACACCTTC
CASSSDRGRGYTF
>TRBJ2-7|-|-|TRBV6-1
TGTGCCAGCAGTGAAGTCTGGACAGAGCAGTACTTC
CASSEVWTEQYF
>TRBJ2-7|-|few|TRBV7-2
TGTGCCAGCAGCTCCCGGGCCAATCACTACGAGCAGTACTTC
CASSSRANHYEQYF
>TRBJ1-2|-|-|TRBV3-1
TGTGCCAGCCGACCTAGACGGGAAACGGGTGGCTACACCTTC
CASRPRRETGGYTF
>TRBJ1-6|-|-|TRBV6-6
TGTGCCAGCAGTTACTCGAACAGTAATTCACCCCTCCACTTT
CASSYSNSNSPLHF
>TRBJ2-3|-|-|TRBV10-3
TGTGCCATCAGGATGGTAGGAGATACGCAGTATTTT
CAIRMVGDTQYF
>TRBJ2-7|-|few|TRBV29-1
TGCAGCGTTGTAACAGTGACCTCCTACGAGCAGTACTTC
CSVVTVTSYEQYF
>TRBJ2-7|-|few|TRBV20-1
TGCAGTGCTAGACCTGGGAGCTACGAGCAGTACTTC
CSARPGSYEQYF
>TRBJ2-3|-|-|TRBV28
TGTGCCAGTTATCCTGGGGACGGCAGCACAGATACGCAGTATTTT
CASYPGDGSTDTQYF
>TRBJ2-7|-|-|TRBV11-1
TGTGCCAGCAGCTCGAACATGGGACAACTCTACGAGCAGTACTTC
CASSSNMGQLYEQYF
>TRBJ1-2|-|-|TRBV29-1
TGCAGCGTTGAAGATAGGCGACAGGTGGATGGCTACACCTTC
CSVEDRRQVDGYTF
>TRBJ2-5|-|-|TRBV20-1
TGCAGTGCTAGACTTCCTGAGACCCAGTACTTC
CSARLPETQYF
>TRBJ1-5|-|-|TRBV10-3
TGTGCCATCAGTGAGTCAGGTTATAGCAATCAGCCCCAGCATTTT
CAISESGYSNQPQHF
>TRBJ2-7|-|-|TRBV6-5
TGTGCCAGCAGTTCAAGGGTCGACGAGCAGTACTTC
CASSSRVDEQYF
>TRBJ1-6|-|-|TRBV25-1
TGTGCCAGCAGTGGTTCTAGGGGAGCAGCTCCCCTCCACTTT
CASSGSRGAAPLHF
>TRBJ1-3|-|-|TRBV9
TGTGCCAGCAGCGTTACAGGATCTGGAAACACCATATATTTT
CASSVTGSGNTIYF
>TRBJ1-2|-|-|TRBV5-4
TGTGCCAGCAGCGCTCCGGGACGGACTACTAACTATGGCTACACCTTC
CASSAPGRTTNYGYTF
>TRBJ2-2|-|-|TRBV7-9
TGTGCCAGCAGCTTAGCAGGGTTGGCGAACACCGGGGAGCTGTTTTTT
CASSLAGLANTGELFF
>TRBJ2-3|-|once|TRBV6-2/TRBV6-3
TGTGCCAGCAGTTACTCCGCTACGCAGTATTTT
CASSYSATQYF
>TRBJ2-3|-|-|TRBV29-1
TGCAGCGTTCCACTCCTTGGTGGCACAGATACGCAGTATTTT
CSVPLLGGTDTQYF
>TRBJ1-5|TRBD1|once|TRBV5-5
TGTGCCAGCAGCTTGTTTCCGGACAGGGGGAAGAATCAGCCCCAGCATTTT
CASSLFPDRGKNQPQHF
>TRBJ2-1|TRBD1|many|TRBV5-4
TGTGCCAGCAGCTTGCCTGACAGGGTGGACGAGCAGTTCTTC
CASSLPDRVDEQFF
>TRBJ2-7|TRBD1|-|TRBV9
TGTGCCAGTAACGAATATGGGACAGGGAGGATCTACGAGCAGTACTTC
CASNEYGTGRIYEQYF
>TRBJ2-7|-|-|TRBV12-3/TRBV12-4
TGTGCCAGCAGGTTGGGGAGCGAGCAGTACTTC
CASRLGSEQYF
>TRBJ2-1|TRBD2|few|TRBV9
TGTGCCAGCAGCCCAGAACTAGCGATGAGCTCCTACAATGAGCAGTTCTTC
CASSPELAMSSYNEQFF
>TRBJ2-7|-|-|TRBV2
TGTGCCAGCAGTGAGCCAGGGATCTACGAGCAGTACTTC
CASSEPGIYEQYF
>TRBJ2-7|-|-|TRBV11-3
TGTGCCAGCAGCTCCCGGGACCCTCTCACGGGGGACGAGCAGTACTTC
CASSSRDPLTGDEQYF
>TRBJ2-4|-|-|TRBV10-3
TGTGCCATCAGTGAGTCGAAGACGGGAACCAAAAACATTCAGTACTTC
CAISESKTGTKNIQYF
>TRBJ2-1|TRBD1|once|TRBV10-3
TGTGCCATTGACAGGGGGCGAATAGGTGAGCAGTTCTTC
CAIDRGRIGEQFF
>TRBJ2-3|-|-|TRBV5-1
TGCGCCAGCAGCGCAGGACAGCCTCAGGCTGCAGATACGCAGTATTTT
CASSAGQPQAADTQYF
>TRBJ2-5|-|-|TRBV20-1
TGCAGTGCTAGAGTTCCGGGGGCAAACCAAGAGACCCAGTACTTC
CSARVPGANQETQYF
>TRBJ2-6|TRBD1|-|TRBV5-1
TGCGCCAGCACCTCCCAACATGGCAGGGGGCTTAGCTCTGGGGCCAACGTCCTGACTTTC
CASTSQHGRGLSSGANVLTF
>TRBJ1-1|TRBD1|few|TRBV7-2
TGTGCCAGCAGCCCGTGGACAGGGAGGAACACTGAAGCTTTCTTT
CASSPWTGRNTEAFF
>TRBJ2-5|-|-|TRBV12-3/TRBV12-4
TGTGCCAGCAGTTTAAATTACGGCGGACAAGAGACCCAGTACTTC
CASSLNYGGQETQYF
>TRBJ2-1|-|-|TRBV7-2
TGTGCCAGCAGCATTAGGCCCCCGGGGGATTCCTACAATGAGCAGTTCTTC
CASSIRPPGDSYNEQFF
>TRBJ2-6|-|-|TRBV9
TGTGCCAGCGGTACTTCTGGGGCCAACGTCCTGACTTTC
CASGTSGANVLTF
>TRBJ2-2|-|-|TRBV20-1
TGCAGTGCTAGAGATCCCAATGTTGGGCAGGCGAACACCGGGGAGCTGTTTTTT
CSARDPNVGQANTGELFF
>TRBJ1-5|-|few|TRBV27
TGTGCCAGCAGTTTTGGCGGTAGCAATCAGCCCCAGCATTTT
CASSFGGSNQPQHF
>TRBJ2-1|-|-|TRBV9
TGTGCCAGCAGCGTAGCAGACAATGAACAGTTCTTC
CASSVADNEQFF